A single sample is the source of the 10 T cell receptor beta chains below, sequenced in a study of blood T cell repertoires in COVID-19. TCRdb's copy holds only in-frame clones and misses some; the assay was immunoSEQ multiplex PCR. Of about 250,000 clones in the sample, 75% to 90% were seen once. Sequenced: PBMCs or T cells enriched from blood (not recorded which). These receptors came from a woman younger than 30 who had recovered from COVID-19.

The CDR3 loop reads CASSAFSGQAEETQYF. The CDR3 DNA reads TGTGCCAGCAGCGCCTTCTCCGGACAGGCAGAAGAGACCCAGTACTTC. The V and J genes are TRBV9 and TRBJ2-5; the match to TRBD1 covers 7 bases. The germline V gene has CDR1 SGDLS and CDR2 YYNGEE. With V trimmed by 3 bases and J by 3 bases, 11 bases remained unmatched. The CDR3 length is 16 residues.

The gene calls are TRBV19 and TRBJ1-2; 10 bases are a match to TRBD1. CDR1 is LNHDA, CDR2 SQIVND, per germline (reference sequence). CDR3 length equals 13 residues. V dropped 3 bases and J dropped 8; count of bases not matched to a gene: 3. CDR3 residues: CASSMGTGDGYTF. CDR3 DNA: TGTGCCAGTAGTATGGGGACAGGGGACGGCTACACCTTC.

This chain connects TRBV12-3 or TRBV12-4 to TRBJ2-7; 8 bases agree with TRBD1. V was pared by 6 bases and J by 6 bases, with 4 bases of the junction left unmatched. The CDR3 runs 12 residues. The CDR3 protein is CASSRGRFEQYF. The CDR3 DNA sequence: TGTGCCAGCAGCAGGGGGCGGTTCGAGCAGTACTTC.

The rearrangement uses TRBV6-5 and TRBJ2-7, with 7 bases lining up with TRBD2. V was pared by 4 bases and J by 5 bases, with 5 bases of the junction left unmatched. CDR1 MNHEY and CDR2 SVGAGI come from the germline V gene. The CDR3 has 13 residues. CDR3 bases: TGTGCCAGCAGTTTAGCTAGCGGAAACGAGCAGTACTTC. This translates into CASSLASGNEQYF.

A single count supports this clone. The V and J genes are TRBV6-5 and TRBJ1-1; the match to TRBD1 covers 10 bases. This CDR3 contains 15 residues. Germline V CDR1 and CDR2: MNHEY, SVGAGI. Trimming at V came to 5 bases and at J to 8 bases, leaving 11 bases not matched to a gene. The CDR3 sequence is CASSTRDRGRREAFF. In nucleotides, the CDR3 is TGTGCCAGCAGTACCCGGGACAGGGGAAGGCGCGAAGCTTTCTTT.

The J gene is TRBJ1-1, the V gene TRBV19; possible D gene TRBD1, 5 bases. The V end was cut by 10 bases, the J end by 5 bases, with 11 bases between. This CDR3 contains 11 residues. The germline V gene encodes CDR1 LNHDA and CDR2 SQIVND (reference sequence). CDR3 sequence reads: CATHRGTEAFF. As DNA, the CDR3 is TGTGCCACTCACCGGGGGACTGAAGCTTTCTTT.

This chain joins TRBV7-9 and TRBJ2-7, with D maybe TRBD1 (5 bases). The ends were cut back, 5 bases at V and 3 bases at J, with 17 bases in the middle. Per the germline V gene, CDR1 is SEHNR and CDR2 is FQNEAQ (reference sequence). CDR3 size: 15 residues. CDR3 protein: CASSPRTFDSYEQYF. The CDR3 bases are TGTGCCAGCAGCCCCCGCACATTTGACAGCTACGAGCAGTACTTC. Using reference TRBV7-9 and TRBJ2-7 for the parts outside the CDR3, the full variable domain is DTGVSQNPRHKITKRGQNVTFRCDPISEHNRLYWYRQTLGQGPEFLTYFQNEAQLEKSRLLSDRFSAERPKGSFSTLEIQRTEQGDSAMYLCASSPRTFDSYEQYFGPGTRLTVT.

This rearrangement joins TRBV21-1 to TRBJ1-2. TRBV21-1 is a pseudogene locus. The length of the CDR3 is 13 residues. In DNA form, the CDR3 reads TGTGCCAGCAGCCTTCCATCCCGAGTTGGCTACACCTTC. This gives the protein CASSLPSRVGYTF.

This rearrangement joins TRBV5-1 to TRBJ1-2; no definite D call. This CDR3 is 12 amino acids long. Trimming took 4 bases from V and 4 from J, leaving 8 bases between them. Germline lookup yields CDR1 SGHRS and CDR2 YFSETQ. The CDR3 region has the DNA TGCGCCAGCAGCCTGCCGGGCTATGGCTACACCTTC. Its translation: CASSLPGYGYTF.

This clone was recorded once. V and J are TRBV3-1 (or the pseudogene TRBV3-2) and TRBJ2-7; D is unresolved. CDR1 is LGHDT, CDR2 YNNKEL, per germline (reference sequence). Trimming removed 2 bases from V and 2 bases from J, with 7 bases in between. The CDR3 covers 13 residues. CDR3 region: CASSQHGPYEQYF. As DNA, the CDR3 is TGTGCCAGCAGCCAACACGGTCCCTACGAGCAGTACTTC.